Below are 22 T cell receptor beta chains sequenced from a single sample in a study of blood T cells in healthy people across ages. Then a second PCR, running roughly 6 to 12 cycles, was carried out with a sample-barcoded 5' primer and a J-beta primer mix. TCRdb fed the 5' RACE reads into MiXCR, producing one record per CDR3 protein. The sample records 1.5 million to 2 million distinct CDR3 sequences, approximately 28% being singletons. Sequencing was done on a sample of blood. These receptor sequences come from a young woman in good health.

This clonotype was detected a few times. This rearrangement joins TRBV5-5 to TRBJ2-5, with D hard to call. The DNA end is a closer match to TRBJ2-7, so the J assignment may be wrong. Germline V gene lookup returns CDR1 SGHKS and CDR2 YYEKEE (reference sequence). This CDR3 region has 12 residues. For the CDR3, the DNA is TGTGCCAGCACCCCGGACCTAGGCGAGCAGTACTTC. Translation: CASTPDLGEQYF.

The chain employs TRBV12-3 or TRBV12-4 and TRBJ2-1; D is possibly TRBD1 or TRBD2 (6 bases each). This CDR3 contains 15 residues. V was pared by 5 bases and J by 5 bases, with 16 bases between. CDR3 nucleotide sequence: TGTGCCAGCAGTCTGCTAGTAGGGGGGAACAATGAGCAGTTCTTC. Amino acids: CASSLLVGGNNEQFF.

This chain joins TRBV4-1 and TRBJ1-4; no firm D call. The germline CDR1 and CDR2 sequences are MGHRA and YSYEKL. The ends were cut back, 1 base at V and 10 bases at J, with 10 bases in the middle. The CDR3 extends over 13 amino acids. The chain's CDR3 is CASSQGSPGKLFF. Written as DNA, the CDR3 is TGCGCCAGCAGCCAAGGGTCCCCGGGAAAACTGTTTTTT.

On this clonotype: Germline and junction disagree at one end, which may indicate a read error. This sequence joins TRBV20-1 and TRBJ2-5; tentatively, D is TRBD2 (6 bases). CDR3 size: 16 residues. The germline CDR1 and CDR2 sequences are DFQATT and SNEGSKA (reference sequence). The CDR3 DNA reads as TGCAGTGCTAAACTTTCTTGGGAGCGCCGGGGGAAGACCCGGTACTTC. The encoded protein is CSAKLSWERRGKTRYF.

This clonotype was observed a few times. This chain's CDR3 is CSAESLAVHSTDTQYF. CDR3 sequence (DNA): TGCAGTGCCGAGTCACTAGCGGTCCATAGCACAGATACGCAGTATTTT. This chain joins TRBV20-1 and TRBJ2-3; 8 nucleotides match TRBD2. V shed 6 bases and J 0 bases; nucleotides not matched to a gene: 11. The length of the CDR3 is 16 residues. The germline V gene encodes CDR1 DFQATT and CDR2 SNEGSKA (reference sequence).

This clonotype came up a few times. V usage is TRBV2 and J usage is TRBJ2-7; D is possibly TRBD2 (6 bases). With 7 bases removed from V and 2 bases from J, the gap between germline ends came to 15 bases. This CDR3 has 14 residues. Germline V gives CDR1 SNHLY, CDR2 FYNNEI. In nucleotides, the CDR3 is TGTGCCAGCAAGCAGGGAGGAGGGACCTACGAGCAGTACTTC. Its protein is CASKQGGGTYEQYF. The whole variable domain, remainder taken from reference TRBV2 and TRBJ2-7, is EPEVTQTPSHQVTQMGQEVILRCVPISNHLYFYWYRQILGQKVEFLVSFYNNEISEKSEIFDDQFSVERPDGSNFTLKIRSTKLEDSAMYFCASKQGGGTYEQYFGPGTRLTVT.

This clonotype was seen more than once but under ten times. The V call is TRBV7-2, the J call TRBJ2-3, with 13 bases aligning to TRBD2. This CDR3 comprises 18 residues. Trimming took 5 bases from V and 2 from J; bases not matched to a gene: 10. In germline, CDR1 is SGHTA, CDR2 FQGNSA. CDR3: CASSPRAGTSGNTDTQYF. CDR3 DNA: TGTGCCAGCAGCCCGCGTGCAGGGACTAGCGGGAACACAGATACGCAGTATTTT.

The chain recombines TRBV25-1 with TRBJ1-2; 8 bases fit TRBD1. Germline V CDR1 and CDR2: MGHDK, SYGVNS. The CDR3 spans 14 residues. Trimming cost V 7 bases and J 8 bases; bases outside gene matches: 12. The chain's CDR3 is CASTFGQGQGGYTF. DNA for the CDR3: TGTGCCAGCACCTTCGGACAGGGCCAGGGGGGCTACACCTTC.

For this clonotype: At one boundary the junction diverges from the germline segment, which might be a read error. The J gene is TRBJ1-6, the V gene TRBV28, with 7 bases lining up with TRBD1. In germline, CDR1 is MDHEN, CDR2 SYDVKM. This CDR3 comprises 14 residues. The CDR3 loop is CASSSGDRVSPLHF. The CDR3 DNA reads as TGCGCCAGCAGTTCGGGAGACAGGGTATCACCCCTCCACTTT.

This clonotype was seen many times. This rearrangement joins TRBV28 to TRBJ2-5, with TRBD2 identical over 8 bases. This CDR3 comprises 17 residues. V dropped 6 bases and J dropped 2; count of bases not matched to a gene: 14. The germline V gene has CDR1 MDHEN and CDR2 SYDVKM. CDR3 in DNA: TGTGCCAGCAGGGACGATAACGGCGGGGGGTCGCAAGAGACCCAGTACTTC. This codes for CASRDDNGGGSQETQYF.

This clonotype was seen many times. The chain couples TRBV7-9 to TRBJ2-7, with D perhaps TRBD2 (7 bases). Germline V lookup: CDR1 SEHNR, CDR2 FQNEAQ (reference sequence). Trimming cost V 4 bases and J 1 base, with 11 bases left between them. The CDR3 is 14 amino acids. In DNA, the CDR3 is TGTGCCAGCAGCTCAGAGGGGGGGTCCTACGAGCAGTACTTC. It is translated as CASSSEGGSYEQYF.

The genes are TRBV7-2 and TRBJ2-2; 8 nucleotides align to TRBD1. CDR3 length: 14 amino acids. V shed 4 bases, J shed 6 bases, and the junction held 4 bases outside the gene matches. Germline assignment: CDR1 SGHTA and CDR2 FQGNSA. The CDR3: CASSSRTGPGELFF. The CDR3, as DNA: TGTGCCAGCAGCTCCCGGACAGGGCCCGGGGAGCTGTTTTTT.

This clonotype was counted between two and nine times. The chain employs TRBV5-6 and TRBJ1-5, with D perhaps matching TRBD1 (5 bases). The CDR3 has 14 residues. Trimming removed 0 bases at V and 7 bases at J, with 11 bases between. Per the germline V gene, CDR1 is SGHDT and CDR2 is YYEEEE. Here the CDR3 reads CASSLAGVIQPQHF. The CDR3 DNA sequence: TGTGCCAGCAGCTTGGCGGGGGTCATACAGCCCCAGCATTTT.

Regarding this clonotype: Mismatch with germline at one junction end may stem from a read error. This rearrangement joins TRBV7-9 to TRBJ2-3; no clear D gene. CDR3 size: 12 residues. The germline V gene encodes CDR1 SEHNR and CDR2 FQNEAQ (reference sequence). CDR3 sequence reads: CANSLITDTQYF. CDR3 nucleotides: TGTGCCAACAGCTTAATAACAGATACGCAGTATTTT.

The CDR3 DNA is TGCAGTGCTAGATGGGGAAGTGACGGCTACACCTTC. The encoded protein is CSARWGSDGYTF. The V and J genes are TRBV20-1 and TRBJ1-2; D gene ambiguous. Germline loops: CDR1 DFQATT, CDR2 SNEGSKA (reference sequence). CDR3 length equals 12 residues. The germline V and J ends were trimmed by 2 bases and 8 bases, with 12 bases remaining between them.

Notes on this clonotype: Given a much more abundant clone one base away, this may be a read error. The chain employs TRBV20-1 and TRBJ2-1; 7 bases agree with TRBD2. The CDR3 spans 13 residues. From germline, CDR1 is DFQATT and CDR2 SNEGSKA (reference sequence). The V and J ends lost 7 bases and 0 bases, in that order; junction bases with no gene match: 3. In DNA form, the CDR3 reads TGCAGTGGGCGGGGGAGCTCCTACAATGAGCAGTTCTTC. Its protein is CSGRGSSYNEQFF.

This clonotype was detected only a few times. This sequence joins TRBV12-3 or TRBV12-4 and TRBJ2-1, with 7 positions matching TRBD1. This CDR3 contains 15 residues. With 3 bases clipped from V and 6 bases from J, the junction kept 8 bases outside the gene matches. The CDR3 sequence: CASSFSGGYSNEQFF. The CDR3 DNA reads TGTGCCAGCAGTTTCTCAGGGGGTTATTCCAATGAGCAGTTCTTC.

This clonotype was detected ten times or more. This chain links TRBV3-1 with TRBJ2-1; 14 nucleotides match TRBD2. V gave up 6 bases and J gave up 8 bases; unmatched junction bases: 3. The CDR3 is 14 amino acids. The germline CDR1 and CDR2 sequences are LGHDT and YNNKEL (reference sequence). The CDR3 is CASRGLAGVDEQFF. CDR3 nucleotide sequence: TGTGCCAGCAGGGGACTAGCGGGAGTTGATGAGCAGTTCTTC.

The chain links TRBV7-9 to TRBJ2-1, with D perhaps TRBD2 (5 bases). This CDR3 has 17 amino acids. Germline loops: CDR1 SEHNR, CDR2 FQNEAQ (reference sequence). Trimming stripped 5 bases from V and 3 bases from J, with 20 bases between. The CDR3 reads CASSTRSRGEIYNEQFF. As DNA, the CDR3 is TGTGCCAGCAGCACTAGGTCCCGGGGAGAGATCTACAATGAGCAGTTCTTC.

The chain uses TRBV7-6 and TRBJ2-5; D remains unclear. The germline V gene has CDR1 SGHVS and CDR2 FNYEAQ. The CDR3 extends over 13 amino acids. V shed 2 bases and J shed 6 bases, with 10 bases lying between them. The DNA of the CDR3 is TGTGCCAGCAGCTTAAGCCCTGGGCAGACCCAGTACTTC. Its protein is CASSLSPGQTQYF. The variable domain in full, completed from reference TRBV7-6 and TRBJ2-5, reads GAGVSQSPRYKVTKRGQDVALRCDPISGHVSLYWYRQALGQGPEFLTYFNYEAQQDKSGLPNDRFSAERPEGSISTLTIQRTEQRDSAMYRCASSLSPGQTQYFGPGTRLLVL.

This clonotype showed up many times. The chain employs TRBV5-1 and TRBJ2-1; 9 nucleotides align to TRBD2. J was trimmed by 10 bases and V by 5 bases; bases with no gene match: 4. CDR1 and CDR2 from the germline V gene are SGHRS and YFSETQ. There are 12 residues in the CDR3. DNA for the CDR3: TGCGCCAGCAGTCCTAGCGGGACAGAGCAGTTCTTC. Residues: CASSPSGTEQFF. Looking up the rest from reference TRBV5-1 and TRBJ2-1 gives the full variable domain: KAGVTQTPRYLIKTRGQQVTLSCSPISGHRSVSWYQQTPGQGLQFLFEYFSETQRNKGNFPGRFSGRQFSNSRSEMNVSTLELGDSALYLCASSPSGTEQFFGPGTRLTVL.

The chain joins TRBV29-1 to TRBJ1-5; 9 bases match TRBD1. CDR1 is SQVTM, CDR2 ANQGSEA, per germline. V lost 6 bases and J lost 1; bases outside the gene matches: 7. The CDR3 is made up of 15 amino acids. The CDR3 sequence: CSVGQGYGSNQPQHF. CDR3 in DNA: TGCAGCGTAGGACAGGGGTATGGAAGCAATCAGCCCCAGCATTTT.